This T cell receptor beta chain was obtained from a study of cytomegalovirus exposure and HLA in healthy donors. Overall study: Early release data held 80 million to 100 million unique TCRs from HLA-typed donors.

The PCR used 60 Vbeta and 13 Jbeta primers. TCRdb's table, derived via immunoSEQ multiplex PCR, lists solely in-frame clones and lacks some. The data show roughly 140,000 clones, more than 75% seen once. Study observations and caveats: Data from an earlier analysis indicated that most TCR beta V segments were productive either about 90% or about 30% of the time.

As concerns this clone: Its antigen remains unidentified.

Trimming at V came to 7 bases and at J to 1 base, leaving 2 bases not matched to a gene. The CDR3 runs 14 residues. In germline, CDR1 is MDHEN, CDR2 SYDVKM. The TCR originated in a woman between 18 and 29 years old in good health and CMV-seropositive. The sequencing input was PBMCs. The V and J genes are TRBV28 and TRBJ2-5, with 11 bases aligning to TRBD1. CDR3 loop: CASTGTGGQETQYF. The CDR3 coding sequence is TGTGCCAGCACCGGGACAGGGGGCCAAGAGACCCAGTACTTC.